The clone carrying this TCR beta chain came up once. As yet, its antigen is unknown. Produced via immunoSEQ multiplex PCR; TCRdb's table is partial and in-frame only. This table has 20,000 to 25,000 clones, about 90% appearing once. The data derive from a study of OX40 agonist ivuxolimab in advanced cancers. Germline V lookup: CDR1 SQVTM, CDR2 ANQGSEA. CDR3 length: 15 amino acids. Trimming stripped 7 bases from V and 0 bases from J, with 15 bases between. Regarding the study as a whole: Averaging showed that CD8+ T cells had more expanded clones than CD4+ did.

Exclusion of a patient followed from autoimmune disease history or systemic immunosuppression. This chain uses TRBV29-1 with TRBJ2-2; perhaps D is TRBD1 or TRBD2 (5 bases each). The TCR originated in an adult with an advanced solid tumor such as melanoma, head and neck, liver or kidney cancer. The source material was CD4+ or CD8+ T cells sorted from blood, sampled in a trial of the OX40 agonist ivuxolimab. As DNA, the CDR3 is TGCAGCGCCCATGGGGGAGCCTCGAACACCGGGGAGCTGTTTTTT. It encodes CSAHGGASNTGELFF.